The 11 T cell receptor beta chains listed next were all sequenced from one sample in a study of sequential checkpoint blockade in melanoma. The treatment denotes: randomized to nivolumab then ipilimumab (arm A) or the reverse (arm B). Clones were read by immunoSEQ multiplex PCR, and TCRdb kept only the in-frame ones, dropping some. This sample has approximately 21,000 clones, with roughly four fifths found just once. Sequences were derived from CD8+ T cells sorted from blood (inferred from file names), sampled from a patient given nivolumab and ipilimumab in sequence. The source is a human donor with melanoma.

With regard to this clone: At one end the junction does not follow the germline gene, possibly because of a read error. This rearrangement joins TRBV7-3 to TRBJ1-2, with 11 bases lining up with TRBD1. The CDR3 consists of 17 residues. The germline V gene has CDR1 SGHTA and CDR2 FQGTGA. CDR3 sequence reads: CASSLIPTGTGGLGYTF. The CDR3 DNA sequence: TGTGCCAGCAGTTTAATCCCCACCGGGACAGGGGGGTTAGGCTACACCTTC.

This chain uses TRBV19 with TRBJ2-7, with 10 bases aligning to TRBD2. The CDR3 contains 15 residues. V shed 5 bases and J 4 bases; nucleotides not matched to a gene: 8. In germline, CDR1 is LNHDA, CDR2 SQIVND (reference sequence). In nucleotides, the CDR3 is TGTGCCAGTAGTGCTGCTAGCGGGAGTAATTACGAGCAGTACTTC. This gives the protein CASSAASGSNYEQYF. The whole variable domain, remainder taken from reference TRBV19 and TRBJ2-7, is DGGITQSPKYLFRKEGQNVTLSCEQNLNHDAMYWYRQDPGQGLRLIYYSQIVNDFQKGDIAEGYSVSREKKESFPLTVTSAQKNPTAFYLCASSAASGSNYEQYFGPGTRLTVT.

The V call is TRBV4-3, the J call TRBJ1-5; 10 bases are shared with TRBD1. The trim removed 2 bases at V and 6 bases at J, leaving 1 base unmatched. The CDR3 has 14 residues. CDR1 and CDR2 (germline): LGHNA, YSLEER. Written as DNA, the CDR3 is TGCGCCAGCAGCCAATGGACAGGGGGTCAGCCCCAGCATTTT. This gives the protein CASSQWTGGQPQHF.

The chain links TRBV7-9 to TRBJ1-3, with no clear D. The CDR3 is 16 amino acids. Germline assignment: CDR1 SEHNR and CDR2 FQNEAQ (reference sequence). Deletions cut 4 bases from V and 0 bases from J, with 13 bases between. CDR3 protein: CASSSQRESSGNTIYF. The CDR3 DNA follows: TGTGCCAGCAGCTCACAACGGGAGTCCTCTGGAAACACCATATATTTT.

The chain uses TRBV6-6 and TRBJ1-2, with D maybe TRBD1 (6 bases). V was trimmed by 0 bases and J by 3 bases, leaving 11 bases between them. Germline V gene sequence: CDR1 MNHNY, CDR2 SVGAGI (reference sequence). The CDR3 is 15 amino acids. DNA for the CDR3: TGTGCCAGCAGTTACTCTCGACAGGATCACTATGGCTACACCTTC. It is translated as CASSYSRQDHYGYTF.

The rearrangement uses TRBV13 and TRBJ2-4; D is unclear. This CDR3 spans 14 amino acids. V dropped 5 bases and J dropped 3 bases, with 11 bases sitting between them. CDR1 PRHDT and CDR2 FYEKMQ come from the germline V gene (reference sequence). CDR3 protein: CASSIFTGKNIQYF. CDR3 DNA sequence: TGTGCCAGCAGCATTTTCACCGGCAAAAACATTCAGTACTTC.

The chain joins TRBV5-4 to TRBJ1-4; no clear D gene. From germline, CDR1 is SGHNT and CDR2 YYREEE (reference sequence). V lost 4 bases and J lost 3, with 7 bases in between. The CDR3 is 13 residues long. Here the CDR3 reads CASSTGANEKLFF. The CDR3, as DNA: TGTGCCAGCAGCACCGGGGCTAATGAAAAACTGTTTTTT.

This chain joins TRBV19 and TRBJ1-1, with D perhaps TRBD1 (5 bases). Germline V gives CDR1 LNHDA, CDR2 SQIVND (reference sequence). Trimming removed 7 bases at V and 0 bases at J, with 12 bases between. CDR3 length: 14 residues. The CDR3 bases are TGTGCCAGTAACGGTGGGGCGATGAACACTGAAGCTTTCTTT. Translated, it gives CASNGGAMNTEAFF.

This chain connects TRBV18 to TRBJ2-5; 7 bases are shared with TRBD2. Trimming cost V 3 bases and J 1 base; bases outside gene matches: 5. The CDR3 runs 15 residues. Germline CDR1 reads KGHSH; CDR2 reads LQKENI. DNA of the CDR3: TGTGCCAGCTCACCCCAACTAGCGCCCCAAGAGACCCAGTACTTC. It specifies CASSPQLAPQETQYF.

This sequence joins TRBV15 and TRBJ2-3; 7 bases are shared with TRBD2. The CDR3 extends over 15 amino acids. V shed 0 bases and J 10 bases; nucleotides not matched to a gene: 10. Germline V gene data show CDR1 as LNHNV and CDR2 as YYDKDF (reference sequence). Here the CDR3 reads CATSRDAGVKSSQYF. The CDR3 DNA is TGTGCCACCAGCAGAGATGCGGGAGTGAAGTCATCGCAGTATTTT. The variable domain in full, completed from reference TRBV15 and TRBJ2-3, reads DAMVIQNPRYQVTQFGKPVTLSCSQTLNHNVMYWYQQKSSQAPKLLFHYYDKDFNNEADTPDNFQSRRPNTSFCFLDIRSPGLGDTAMYLCATSRDAGVKSSQYFGPGTRLTVL.

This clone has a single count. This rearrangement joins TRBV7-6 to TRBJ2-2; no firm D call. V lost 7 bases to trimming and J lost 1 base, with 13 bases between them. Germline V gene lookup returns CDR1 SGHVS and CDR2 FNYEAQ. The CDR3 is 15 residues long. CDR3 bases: TGTGCCAGCACCCTAAGTGGCGGGAACACCGGGGAGCTGTTTTTT. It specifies CASTLSGGNTGELFF.